This T cell receptor beta chain was identified in a study of blood T cell repertoires in COVID-19. The repertoire was sequenced with immunoSEQ multiplex PCR; TCRdb's copy has only in-frame clones and lacks some. The sample carries fewer than 200,000 clones, around four fifths recorded once. There are 14 residues in the CDR3. Deletions cut 3 bases from V and 5 bases from J, with 12 bases between. The germline CDR1 and CDR2 sequences are SGHRS and YFSETQ. This clonotype was obtained from a woman at least 80 years old with acute or convalescent COVID-19. The material sequenced was peripheral blood. The rearrangement uses TRBV5-1 and TRBJ2-1; TRBD2 is a possible D gene (5 bases). As DNA, the CDR3 is TGCGCCAGCAGCTCCCAGTTGAGGGACAATGAGCAGTTCTTC. Translated, it gives CASSSQLRDNEQFF.